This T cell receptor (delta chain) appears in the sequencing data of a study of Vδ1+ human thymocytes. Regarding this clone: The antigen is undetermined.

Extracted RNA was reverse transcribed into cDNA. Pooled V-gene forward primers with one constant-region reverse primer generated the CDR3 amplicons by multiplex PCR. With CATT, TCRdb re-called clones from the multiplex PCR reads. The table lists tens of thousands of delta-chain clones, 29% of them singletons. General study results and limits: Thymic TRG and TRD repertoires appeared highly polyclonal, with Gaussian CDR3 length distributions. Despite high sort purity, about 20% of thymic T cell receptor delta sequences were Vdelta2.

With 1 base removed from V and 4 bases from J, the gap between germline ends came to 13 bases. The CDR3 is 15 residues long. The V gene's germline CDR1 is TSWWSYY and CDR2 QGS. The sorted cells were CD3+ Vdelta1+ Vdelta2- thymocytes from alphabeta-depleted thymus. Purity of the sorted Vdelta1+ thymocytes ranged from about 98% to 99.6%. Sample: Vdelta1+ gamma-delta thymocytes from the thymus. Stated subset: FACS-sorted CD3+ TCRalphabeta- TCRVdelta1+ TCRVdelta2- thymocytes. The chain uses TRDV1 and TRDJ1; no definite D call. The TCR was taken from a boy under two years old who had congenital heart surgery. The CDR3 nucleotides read TGTGCTCTTGGGGAACCTCCGTCTCTTTGCGATAAACTCATCTTT. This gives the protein CALGEPPSLCDKLIF.